What follows are 15 T cell receptor beta chains derived from one specimen sequenced in a study of CD8 T cells in Susac syndrome. Reverse transcription of roughly 0.5 to 1 ug RNA was performed with random hexamers. From the immunoSEQ multiplex PCR reads, TCRdb called clonotypes with MiXCR, one entry per CDR3 protein. The sample contains 130,000 to 150,000 distinct CDR3 sequences, roughly 95% of which appear only once. Sequences were obtained from CD4+ T cells from PBMCs. The source of these receptors is a human donor in good health.

CDR3 residues: CASSLGVETNEQFF. Here the CDR3 DNA reads TGCGCCAGCAGCTTGGGGGTAGAGACCAATGAGCAGTTCTTC. The genes are TRBV5-1 and TRBJ2-1; D is undetermined. This CDR3 spans 14 amino acids. Per the germline V gene, CDR1 is SGHRS and CDR2 is YFSETQ. Trimming took 0 bases from V and 6 from J, leaving 10 bases between them.

This clonotype appeared once. V and J are TRBV5-1 and TRBJ2-5; 7 nucleotides align to TRBD2. Per germline, CDR1 SGHRS and CDR2 YFSETQ. V gave up 7 bases and J gave up 2 bases; unmatched junction bases: 8. The CDR3 loop spans 14 amino acids. The CDR3 bases are TGCGCCAGCGGCATAGGGCGGGGGCAAGAGACCCAGTACTTC. Protein: CASGIGRGQETQYF.

The chain combines TRBV19 with TRBJ2-7, with D maybe TRBD1 (5 bases). This CDR3 comprises 13 residues. From germline, CDR1 is LNHDA and CDR2 SQIVND (reference sequence). V was clipped by 5 bases and J by 2 bases, with 10 bases between them. The CDR3 reads CASSAQGPYEQYF. The CDR3 DNA reads TGTGCCAGTAGTGCTCAGGGTCCCTACGAGCAGTACTTC.

The chain combines TRBV7-2 with TRBJ2-7, with D possibly being TRBD2 (5 bases). The germline V gene has CDR1 SGHTA and CDR2 FQGNSA. The CDR3 extends over 13 amino acids. With 1 base removed from V and 6 bases from J, the gap between germline ends came to 10 bases. CDR3 nucleotide sequence: TGTGCCAGCAGCTTAGTCGGGGTAGGCGAGCAGTACTTC. Protein: CASSLVGVGEQYF.

The J gene is TRBJ2-5, the V gene TRBV7-2; 11 bases line up with TRBD2. V was clipped by 2 bases and J by 6 bases; unmatched bases: 5. Germline CDR1 is SGHTA and CDR2 is FQGNSA. This CDR3 comprises 15 residues. The CDR3 is CASSLFGLAGQTQYF. DNA of the CDR3: TGTGCCAGCAGCTTATTCGGACTAGCGGGCCAGACCCAGTACTTC.

The chain links TRBV2 to TRBJ1-1; 7 bases align to TRBD1. Germline-derived CDR1 and CDR2 are SNHLY and FYNNEI. The CDR3 spans 13 residues. With 7 bases clipped from V and 4 bases from J, the junction kept 6 bases outside the gene matches. In nucleotides, the CDR3 is TGTGCCAGCATGACAGGGATGGGCACTGAAGCTTTCTTT. Its translation: CASMTGMGTEAFF.

This clonotype was counted a single time. V gene TRBV7-9 combines with J gene TRBJ2-4; 8 nucleotides agree with TRBD1. The CDR3 extends over 14 amino acids. V dropped 5 bases and J dropped 7; count of bases not matched to a gene: 7. Germline loops: CDR1 SEHNR, CDR2 FQNEAQ (reference sequence). CDR3 sequence: CASSAGQGANIQYF. The CDR3 nucleotides read TGTGCCAGCAGCGCCGGACAGGGAGCGAACATTCAGTACTTC.

The chain couples TRBV6-5 to TRBJ2-5, with a weak D call TRBD1 (6 bases). The V gene's germline CDR1 is MNHEY and CDR2 SVGAGI. The CDR3 totals 15 residues. The ends were cut back, 0 bases at V and 0 bases at J, with 8 bases in the middle. CDR3 coding DNA: TGTGCCAGCAGTTACTCAGGGGGACACCAAGAGACCCAGTACTTC. This codes for CASSYSGGHQETQYF.

This chain joins TRBV20-1 and TRBJ1-1; the D gene is possibly TRBD1 (5 bases). V was cut by 1 base and J by 1 base, with 10 bases left in between. CDR1 is DFQATT, CDR2 SNEGSKA, per germline (reference sequence). CDR3 size: 14 residues. CDR3 DNA: TGCAGTGCTAGAGCGGGGACGGGGAACACTGAAGCTTTCTTT. It encodes CSARAGTGNTEAFF.

The chain joins TRBV27 to TRBJ1-1, with TRBD1 matching over 7 bases. This CDR3 has 18 amino acids. The germline V gene has CDR1 MNHEY and CDR2 SMNVEV (reference sequence). J was trimmed by 1 base and V by 2 bases; bases with no gene match: 13. The CDR3 loop is CASSLRNTGQSSNTEAFF. DNA of the CDR3: TGTGCCAGCAGTTTACGAAATACGGGACAGAGCTCGAACACTGAAGCTTTCTTT.

J is TRBJ2-1 and V is TRBV10-3; no clear D gene. CDR1 and CDR2 from the germline V gene are ENHRY and SYGVKD. This CDR3 is 11 amino acids long. Trimming shortened V by 4 bases and J by 5 bases, and 3 bases separated the two germline ends. The CDR3 sequence is CAISVNNEQFF. CDR3 coding DNA: TGTGCCATCAGTGTAAACAATGAGCAGTTCTTC.

This rearrangement joins TRBV12-3 or TRBV12-4 to TRBJ1-1; no definite D call. The CDR3 has 14 amino acids. Between the trimmed V and J ends, which lost 1 base and 6 bases, there was a span of 12 bases. CDR3 sequence: CASSLDPGTAEAFF. The CDR3 nucleotides are TGTGCCAGCAGTTTAGACCCAGGCACCGCTGAAGCTTTCTTT.

The chain couples TRBV12-3 or TRBV12-4 to TRBJ2-3; the match to TRBD1 covers 12 bases. The CDR3 is 16 amino acids. V lost 5 bases to trimming and J lost 1 base; unmatched junction nucleotides: 4. This chain's CDR3 is CASSQRDRGRTDTQYF. CDR3 bases: TGTGCCAGCAGTCAACGGGACAGGGGGCGCACAGATACGCAGTATTTT.

This clonotype showed up just once. The chain uses TRBV20-1 and TRBJ1-4; 7 bases fit TRBD1. Trimming at V came to 5 bases and at J to 0 bases, leaving 3 bases not matched to a gene. The germline gives CDR1 DFQATT, CDR2 SNEGSKA (reference sequence). The CDR3 loop spans 14 amino acids. The DNA for the CDR3 is TGCAGTGCTGACAGGGAAGCAACTAATGAAAAACTGTTTTTT. Translating it yields CSADREATNEKLFF.

CDR3 amino acids: CASTPNSQNTEAFF. In DNA form, the CDR3 reads TGTGCCAGCACCCCTAACAGCCAGAACACTGAAGCTTTCTTT. The genes are TRBV7-2 and TRBJ1-1, with no clear D. This CDR3 is built from 14 residues. Germline V CDR1 and CDR2: SGHTA, FQGNSA. Deletions cut 7 bases from V and 1 base from J, with 13 bases between. The complete variable domain, with remaining parts taken from reference TRBV7-2 and TRBJ1-1, reads GAGVSQSPSNKVTEKGKDVELRCDPISGHTALYWYRQSLGQGLEFLIYFQGNSAPDKSGLPSDRFSAERTGGSVSTLTIQRTQQEDSAVYLCASTPNSQNTEAFFGQGTRLTVV.